The next 9 T cell receptor beta chains were all read from a single sample in a study of glioma-infiltrating T cells. Using RNA template, CDR3s of TCR alpha and beta were amplified with iRepertoire arm-PCR. TCRdb fed the multiplex PCR reads into MiXCR, producing one record per CDR3 protein. The table lists a few hundred thousand distinct CDR3 sequences, more than 35% of them singletons. Sequenced: glioma tissue, nonneoplastic brain tissue, or PBMCs (not recorded which). Receptors originate from a human donor with low-grade glioma or glioblastoma, undergoing nonglioma brain surgery, or in good health (not recorded which).

The chain couples TRBV27 to TRBJ2-7; D gene unclear. CDR3 size: 15 residues. Trimming removed 1 base from V and 5 bases from J, with 15 bases in between. Per germline, CDR1 MNHEY and CDR2 SMNVEV (reference sequence). This CDR3 is CASSLFPPRTDEQYF. CDR3 bases: TGTGCCAGCAGTTTATTTCCCCCGCGAACCGACGAGCAGTACTTC.

This clonotype was counted ten times or more. A read error may account for a junction end that differs from germline. The chain is built from TRBV27 and TRBJ1-5; 8 nucleotides line up with TRBD1. Germline values: CDR1 MNHEY, CDR2 SMNVEV (reference sequence). CDR3 length: 13 residues. For the CDR3, the DNA is TGTGCCTGCAGCTCGGACAGGGAAGGTCCCCAGCATTTT. This translates into CACSSDREGPQHF.

J is TRBJ1-2 and V is TRBV2; 7 bases are shared with TRBD1. CDR3 length: 14 amino acids. After removal of 6 bases from V and 4 bases from J, the junction contained 8 bases not matched to a gene. Germline lookup yields CDR1 SNHLY and CDR2 FYNNEI. The CDR3 protein is CASRATGVGYGYTF. CDR3 in DNA: TGTGCCAGCAGAGCAACAGGGGTTGGCTATGGCTACACCTTC.

This clonotype was counted between two and nine times. CDR3 bases: TGCAGTGCTTCCCGGACTAGCGGGAGGAATGAGCAGTTCTTC. Translating gives CSASRTSGRNEQFF. The chain links TRBV20-1 to TRBJ2-1; TRBD2 matches 14 bases. After removal of 5 bases from V and 7 bases from J, the junction contained 4 bases not matched to a gene. The V gene's germline CDR1 is DFQATT and CDR2 SNEGSKA (reference sequence). CDR3 size: 14 residues.

A word on this clonotype: This may arise from a read error, as a much more abundant clone is one base away. The chain carries TRBV2 and TRBJ2-7; D is unclear. Germline V gene data show CDR1 as SNHLY and CDR2 as FYNNEI. CDR3 length: 12 residues. The CDR3 loop reads CASNQQAYEEYF. Written as DNA, the CDR3 is TGTGCCAGCAACCAACAAGCCTACGAGGAGTACTTC.

A remark on this clonotype: This may arise from a read error, as a much more abundant clone is one base away. The rearrangement links TRBV20-1 to TRBJ2-3, with D possibly TRBD2 on 5 matching bases. Germline V gene lookup returns CDR1 DFQATT and CDR2 SNEGSKA (reference sequence). The CDR3 totals 15 residues. The DNA of the CDR3 is TGCAGTGCTAGTAGGCTGCGGCCTAGCACAGATACGCATTATTTT. It yields the protein CSASRLRPSTDTHYF.

This clonotype was counted many times. The rearrangement links TRBV20-1 to TRBJ2-1; 10 bases fit TRBD2. Germline trimming cut 1 base from V and 2 bases from J; bases unmatched to any gene: 2. Germline values: CDR1 DFQATT, CDR2 SNEGSKA (reference sequence). The CDR3 has 15 residues. The CDR3 bases are TGCAGTGCTAGAGGTGGACTAGCGGCCTACAATGAGCAGTTCTTC. Its translation is CSARGGLAAYNEQFF.

The V call is TRBV27, the J call TRBJ2-5; D might be TRBD2 (5 bases). In germline, CDR1 is MNHEY, CDR2 SMNVEV (reference sequence). CDR3 length: 15 amino acids. Trimming removed 4 bases from V and 12 bases from J, with 24 bases in between. The CDR3 DNA reads as TGTGCCAGCAGTTCACCGGGATTTGGATTGGAGGCCAAGTACTTC. It translates to CASSSPGFGLEAKYF.

The chain is built from TRBV11-2 and TRBJ2-3, with a weak D call TRBD2 (5 bases). Germline V CDR1 and CDR2: SGHAT, FQNNGV. V gave up 5 bases and J gave up 8 bases, with 20 bases separating them. The CDR3 runs to 15 residues. The CDR3 DNA reads as TGTGCCAGCAGCCTTCGAGGGCTACTCCCTCGTACGCAGTATTTT. Its translation: CASSLRGLLPRTQYF.